This is a list of T cell receptor beta chains from one sample in a study of PD-L1 blockade in urothelial cancer. Measured with immunoSEQ multiplex PCR; TCRdb has only the in-frame clones, and not every one. The sample holds fewer than 50,000 clones, about 90% seen once. This specimen consisted of PBMCs, obtained around atezolizumab (anti-PD-L1) treatment. The receptor set was obtained from a man between 65 and 79 years old with urothelial cancer. Both conserved end residues are part of each CDR3. D genes are given only for firm matches. For some rows the clone size is stated as once, few or many, or as a class when expanded; others skip it.

CASSPLQTDLWHEQYF | TGTGCCAGCTCACCCCTACAGACCGACCTTTGGCACGAGCAGTACTTC | 16 | TRBJ2-7 | TRBV18 | . | .
CASSLAFGQGAEQYF | TGTGCCAGCAGCTTAGCGTTCGGACAGGGGGCCGAGCAGTACTTC | 15 | TRBJ2-7 | TRBV7-9 | . | TRBD1
CASSLTSSGTGLRELFF | TGTGCCAGCAGCCTTACTTCCTCCGGGACAGGTTTGAGGGAGCTGTTTTTT | 17 | TRBJ2-2 | TRBV5-8 | . | TRBD1
CASSLEGKREEKLFF | TGTGCCAGCAGCTTAGAGGGAAAGCGGGAAGAAAAACTGTTTTTT | 15 | TRBJ1-4 | TRBV7-9 | . | .
CASSGAREGREQFF | TGTGCCAGCAGTGGGGCGAGGGAGGGCCGGGAGCAGTTCTTC | 14 | TRBJ2-1 | TRBV6-4 | . | TRBD2
CASRKGGAGEETQYF | TGTGCCAGCCGGAAAGGGGGGGCGGGGGAAGAGACCCAGTACTTC | 15 | TRBJ2-5 | TRBV5-4 | . | .
CASTTVATNEKLFF | TGTGCCAGCACCACAGTTGCAACTAATGAAAAACTGTTTTTT | 14 | TRBJ1-4 | TRBV7-9 | . | .
CATSSPEASSGRRNTQYF | TGTGCCACCAGCAGTCCAGAGGCGTCTAGCGGGAGACGAAATACGCAGTATTTT | 18 | TRBJ2-3 | TRBV15 | . | TRBD2
CASSQAGQGDGGYTF | TGTGCCAGCAGCCAAGCGGGACAGGGGGATGGTGGCTACACCTTC | 15 | TRBJ1-2 | TRBV4-2 | few | TRBD1
CASSLLTSGYNEQFF | TGTGCCAGCAGCTTATTGACTAGCGGGTACAATGAGCAGTTCTTC | 15 | TRBJ2-1 | TRBV5-6 | once | TRBD2
CASSVLRSSYNEQFF | TGTGCCAGCAGTGTTCTAAGGAGCTCCTACAATGAGCAGTTCTTC | 15 | TRBJ2-1 | TRBV2 | . | .
CASSLVAGASYEQYF | TGTGCCAGCAGCTTAGTGGCGGGGGCGTCCTACGAGCAGTACTTC | 15 | TRBJ2-7 | TRBV11-2 | . | .
CASSLNQGRVEGYTF | TGTGCCAGCAGCTTGAACCAGGGTAGAGTAGAGGGCTACACCTTC | 15 | TRBJ1-2 | TRBV5-4 | . | .
CASSFGTRNTDTQYF | TGTGCCAGCAGTTTCGGGACTAGAAACACAGATACGCAGTATTTT | 15 | TRBJ2-3 | TRBV28 | . | TRBD2
CASRRLSSTDTQYF | TGTGCAAGCAGGAGGCTCTCTAGCACAGATACGCAGTATTTT | 14 | TRBJ2-3 | TRBV6-5 | . | .
CASSPPTASGPETQYF | TGTGCCAGCTCACCACCCACCGCTAGCGGGCCAGAGACCCAGTACTTC | 16 | TRBJ2-5 | TRBV18 | . | TRBD2
CASGTGPTYEQYF | TGTGCCAGCGGGACAGGCCCTACCTACGAGCAGTACTTC | 13 | TRBJ2-7 | TRBV6-5 | . | TRBD1
CSVEADSGNTIYF | TGCAGCGTTGAGGCAGACTCTGGAAACACCATATATTTT | 13 | TRBJ1-3 | TRBV29-1 | . | .
CSVRQSNQPQHF | TGCAGCGTACGACAGAGCAATCAGCCCCAGCATTTT | 12 | TRBJ1-5 | TRBV29-1 | once | .
CASSGDRRTGELFF | TGTGCCAGCAGCGGGGACAGGCGAACCGGGGAGCTGTTTTTT | 14 | TRBJ2-2 | TRBV6-6 | . | TRBD1
CASSVDSGRSHEQFF | TGTGCCAGCAGTGTCGATAGCGGGAGGTCCCATGAGCAGTTCTTC | 15 | TRBJ2-1 | TRBV6-4 | . | TRBD2
CASSLTPNTGELFF | TGTGCCAGCAGCCTTACTCCGAACACCGGGGAGCTGTTTTTT | 14 | TRBJ2-2 | TRBV5-8 | . | .
CASSYRPHRAEETQYF | TGTGCCAGCAGCTACCGCCCCCACAGGGCCGAAGAGACCCAGTACTTC | 16 | TRBJ2-5 | TRBV6-5 | . | .
CASSPKNSYGYTF | TGTGCCAGCAGTCCTAAAAACAGCTATGGCTACACCTTC | 13 | TRBJ1-2 | TRBV6-6 | . | .
CASSSQGVGYEQYF | TGTGCCAGCAGCTCGCAGGGGGTTGGGTACGAGCAGTACTTC | 14 | TRBJ2-7 | TRBV5-4 | . | TRBD1
CASSFAFSRSSYNEQFF | TGTGCCAGCAGCTTCGCTTTCTCACGGAGCTCCTACAATGAGCAGTTCTTC | 17 | TRBJ2-1 | TRBV11-2 | . | .
CASSEKRGDGPDEQYF | TGTGCCAGCAGTGAAAAACGAGGAGATGGCCCCGACGAGCAGTACTTC | 16 | TRBJ2-7 | TRBV6-1 | . | .
CASRVTGTDGYTF | TGTGCCAGCAGGGTAACCGGGACAGATGGCTACACCTTC | 13 | TRBJ1-2 | TRBV25-1 | . | TRBD1
CASSGLGRLAEGYEQYF | TGTGCCAGTAGTGGTTTAGGACGACTAGCGGAGGGGTACGAGCAGTACTTC | 17 | TRBJ2-7 | TRBV19 | . | TRBD2
CASSAASAGGNYEQYF | TGTGCCAGCAGTGCAGCCTCAGCGGGAGGAAACTACGAGCAGTACTTC | 16 | TRBJ2-7 | TRBV6-1 | . | TRBD2
CASSSQGDTQYF | TGCGCCAGCAGCTCCCAGGGGGATACGCAGTATTTT | 12 | TRBJ2-3 | TRBV5-1 | . | .
CASSLASGRYGEQFF | TGCGCCAGCAGCTTGGCTAGCGGGAGATATGGTGAGCAGTTCTTC | 15 | TRBJ2-1 | TRBV5-1 | . | TRBD2
CASRADRYQETQYF | TGTGCCAGTAGAGCTGACAGATACCAAGAGACCCAGTACTTC | 14 | TRBJ2-5 | TRBV19 | . | .
CASSDGAAGYNEQFF | TGCGCCAGCAGTGATGGGGCAGCGGGATACAATGAGCAGTTCTTC | 15 | TRBJ2-1 | TRBV10-1 | . | TRBD2
CASSQDQVGTSRAQYF | TGTGCCAGCAGCCAAGATCAAGTGGGAACTAGCCGGGCCCAGTACTTC | 16 | TRBJ2-5 | TRBV14 | . | .
CASSLAGLRGTEAFF | TGTGCCAGCAGCTTGGCGGGACTTCGAGGCACTGAAGCTTTCTTT | 15 | TRBJ1-1 | TRBV5-4 | . | .
CASSLFSYESGNTIYF | TGCGCCAGCAGCTTGTTCTCCTATGAGTCTGGAAACACCATATATTTT | 16 | TRBJ1-3 | TRBV5-1 | . | .
CASSSSRVGTGVTTEAFF | TGTGCCAGCAGCTCCTCACGGGTCGGGACAGGGGTCACCACTGAAGCTTTCTTT | 18 | TRBJ1-1 | TRBV7-9 | . | TRBD1
CASSPRQGNEKLFF | TGTGCCAGCTCACCCAGACAGGGGAATGAAAAACTGTTTTTT | 14 | TRBJ1-4 | TRBV18 | . | TRBD1
CASSERGGAGESYNEQFF | TGTGCCAGCAGCGAGCGGGGGGGTGCGGGAGAATCCTACAATGAGCAGTTCTTC | 18 | TRBJ2-1 | TRBV9 | . | TRBD2
CASSLPPNEQFF | TGTGCCAGCAGCTTGCCCCCGAATGAGCAGTTCTTC | 12 | TRBJ2-1 | TRBV5-6 | . | .
CASSRDTSGANVLTF | TGTGCCAGCAGCCGTGACACGTCCGGGGCCAACGTCCTGACTTTC | 15 | TRBJ2-6 | TRBV5-6 | . | .
CASSVSLAAPGETQYF | TGTGCCAGCAGCGTGTCACTAGCGGCTCCAGGGGAGACCCAGTACTTC | 16 | TRBJ2-5 | TRBV9 | . | TRBD2
CASSVGQVLGTGELFF | TGTGCCAGCAGCGTAGGACAGGTTTTGGGCACCGGGGAGCTGTTTTTT | 16 | TRBJ2-2 | TRBV9 | once | .
CASSLLPGNTEAFF | TGTGCCAGCAGCTTACTGCCGGGGAACACTGAAGCTTTCTTT | 14 | TRBJ1-1 | TRBV7-3 | . | .
CASSLAGGEWNEQFF | TGCGCCAGCAGCTTGGCCGGGGGTGAGTGGAATGAGCAGTTCTTC | 15 | TRBJ2-1 | TRBV5-1 | . | .
CSVLKLMNTEAFF | TGCAGCGTCCTGAAACTTATGAACACTGAAGCTTTCTTT | 13 | TRBJ1-1 | TRBV29-1 | once | .
CASSLRRLAGGFTDTQYF | TGTGCCAGCAGCTTAAGGAGGCTAGCGGGAGGTTTTACAGATACGCAGTATTTT | 18 | TRBJ2-3 | TRBV7-9 | . | TRBD2
CASSLESYEQYF | TGTGCCAGCAGCCTGGAGTCCTACGAGCAGTACTTC | 12 | TRBJ2-7 | TRBV7-6 | . | .
CASSKGLPILNGELFF | TGTGCCAGCAGCAAGGGACTTCCTATTTTAAACGGGGAGCTGTTTTTT | 16 | TRBJ2-2 | TRBV7-2 | . | .
CASSLVVAGVGEQYF | TGCGCCAGCAGCTTGGTGGTAGCGGGAGTTGGTGAGCAGTACTTC | 15 | TRBJ2-7 | TRBV5-1 | . | TRBD2
CASSSFDKPGTGKETQYF | TGTGCCAGCAGCTCGTTTGACAAACCCGGGACTGGAAAAGAGACCCAGTACTTC | 18 | TRBJ2-5 | TRBV11-2 | . | .
CASSKAYLAGGPLYF | TGTGCCAGCAGCAAAGCGTACCTAGCGGGAGGCCCCCTTTACTTC | 15 | TRBJ2-5 | TRBV21-1 | . | .